Detailed here is one T cell receptor (beta chain). What this receptor recognizes is not known. No base quality information exists; no much larger clone differs at one position. Other nucleotide sequences in the sample specify the same CDR3. CD8 naive samples were CD45RO-negative cells positively selected for CCR7, giving a CD45RA+CCR7+ population that excluded TemRA cells. The donors were healthy, HIV-negative adults with no recently reported acute infections or vaccinations. All donors were Caucasian adults living in Nashville, Tennessee, USA. Blood was collected by leukapheresis, and PBMCs were isolated by Ficoll-Histopaque density gradient centrifugation and then cryopreserved in liquid nitrogen vapor phase. Purity and quantity of every magnetically sorted T cell population were checked by analytical flow cytometry. From each sorted fraction, genomic DNA was isolated and quantified by UV absorbance on a Nanodrop 2000c.

Between the V and J ends, shortened by 4 bases and 0 bases respectively, the junction contains 13 bases. CDR1 and CDR2 are drawn from the germline V gene: MGHRA, YSYEKL. There are 15 amino acids in the CDR3, from cysteine to phenylalanine inclusive. The kept DNA is CDR3 alone, 45 bases in frame from the first base. TCR CDR3 regions were amplified from genomic DNA by multiplex PCR using the deep immunoSEQ assay. Genomic DNA extracted from each cell subset was distributed evenly over all wells of several immunoSEQ 96-well plates, and each plate served as one replicate. For sorted subsets, each replicate PCR was loaded with 200 ng genomic DNA, equivalent to about 30,000 T cell genomes. Purified libraries were quantified with a Qubit 3.0 fluorometer, sized on a Bioanalyzer 2100, and re-quantified with the KAPA Library Quantification kit. Every immunoSEQ 96-well plate was sequenced on a separate single-read 150-cycle Illumina NextSeq 550 flow cell. On the authors' methods: The immunoSEQ output contained only junctional sequences without quality scores, so filtering could not match that applied to full-length reads. Sequences were annotated with PyIR, a Python wrapper for IgBLAST v1.9, and V/J genes and CDR3 were assigned using IMGT germline references. Reads with weak V/J assignments (E-value above 1e-6), missing CDR3, stop codons, out-of-frame junctions, or ambiguous translated residues were removed. V3J clonotypes were defined by identical inferred V gene, J gene, and CDR3 amino acid sequence. Percentage overlap between repertoires was computed as shared unique clonotypes divided by the size of the smaller repertoire. Richness of each repertoire was evaluated using RTK rarefaction, the Chao1 estimator, and Recon v2.1 estimates of unobserved clonotypes. Generation probabilities were computed with OLGA for all TCRbeta clonotypes obtained by the gDNA method from four donors. TCRdb provides this immuneACCESS table in a form limited to in-frame rearrangements. Some clones are lacking; in checked studies, under half of them reflect an unresolved V gene, and why the rest are absent is not known. The DNA was the basis for D and trimming; V, J and clone size are from that table. Across this sample there are under 2,000,000 clones, with over 85% seen only once. Less than 1.5% of the sample goes to the ten largest clones.

The sample comes from a study of shared clonotypes between healthy human individuals (TCRdb year 2020). A note on the overall study: The cohort comprised a couple of women and a few men aged 18 to 49 years. To estimate repertoire size and how much clonotype sharing occurs between individuals, the study deeply sequenced the blood TCR repertoires of about 5 healthy adults. Libraries were prepared and TCR repertoires were sequenced by different laboratories using diverse techniques, in order to increase sequencing depth and limit assay-specific biases. Leukapheresis yielded between about 0.94 and 10 billion PBMCs per donor. For each donor, CD4 naive and CD4 memory were each given three plates, CD8 naive was given two plates, and CD8 memory was given one plate. Points the paper makes about the study in general: Because the study included only a small number of donors, the genetic and exposure-history diversity represented was limited. Rarefaction of sorted-subset datasets indicated incomplete sequencing despite the large sequencing depth. Sharing across several donors was observed for approximately 5% of naive CD4, less than 4% of naive CD8, 2.3% of memory CD4, and around 0.44% of memory CD8 clonotypes. Estimated clonotype richness was generally larger for naive than for memory subsets. Sampling was limited to blood, and TCR repertoires in tissue likely differ from TCR repertoires in blood. Based on pairwise subsampling, the degree of clonotype sharing among donors was expected to be affected by sequencing depth. Higher generation probabilities were observed for clonotypes shared by all four sorted-subset donors than for non-shared clonotypes.

This receptor chain uses TRBV4-1 and TRBJ2-7, with no reliable assignment of the D segment. The receptor was isolated from a man aged 18 to 35 in good health. The sample consisted of naive CD8+ T cells sorted from blood. The cell subset or site label here, explained by the study, means: CD45RA+CCR7+. The CDR3: CASSPSAGSSYEQYF. The DNA reads as follows: TGCGCCAGCAGCCCCTCGGCCGGCAGCTCCTACGAGCAGTACTTC.